These T cell receptor beta chains were read from a single sample in a study of T cell clonotyping in hematopoietic cell transplantation. Only in-frame clones appear in the TCRdb table, and some are missing; sequencing was by immunoSEQ multiplex PCR. The profile shows 15,000 to 20,000 clones, more than 60% of them singletons. Sample: peripheral blood mononuclear cells. The source is a man aged 60 to 69 in good health. Some clones in this sample may be carry-over from other donors' samples. The CDR3 runs from the conserved cysteine through the conserved F or W. D genes are given only for firm matches. Clone sizes are given selectively: once, few, many, or a class where the clone is expanded.

d_call: -; j_call: TRBJ2-7; clone_size: -; v_call: TRBV7-6; cdr3_aa: CASSASGILSEQYF; cdr3_nt: TGTGCCAGCAGCGCCTCCGGGATTCTCAGCGAGCAGTACTTC
d_call: -; j_call: TRBJ1-3; clone_size: -; v_call: TRBV6-5; cdr3_aa: CASSPGSSGNTIYF; cdr3_nt: TGTGCCAGCAGCCCCGGGAGCTCTGGAAACACCATATATTTT
d_call: -; j_call: TRBJ1-2; clone_size: once; v_call: TRBV19; cdr3_aa: CASSKLVAGEGYTF; cdr3_nt: TGTGCCAGTAGTAAGCTCGTGGCAGGGGAAGGCTACACCTTC
d_call: -; j_call: TRBJ2-7; clone_size: -; v_call: TRBV12-5; cdr3_aa: CASGLREISYEQYF; cdr3_nt: TGTGCTAGTGGTCTGAGGGAAATCTCCTACGAGCAGTACTTC
d_call: -; j_call: TRBJ1-2; clone_size: -; v_call: TRBV5-4; cdr3_aa: CASSPMGYGYGYTF; cdr3_nt: TGTGCCAGCAGCCCTATGGGGTATGGCTATGGCTACACCTTC
d_call: TRBD2; j_call: TRBJ2-2; clone_size: -; v_call: TRBV19; cdr3_aa: CASSTLAGDTGELFF; cdr3_nt: TGTGCCAGTAGTACACTAGCGGGAGACACCGGGGAGCTGTTTTTT
d_call: -; j_call: TRBJ1-6; clone_size: -; v_call: TRBV2; cdr3_aa: CASSFAGIGITYNSPLHF; cdr3_nt: TGTGCCAGCAGTTTCGCCGGGATTGGAATAACCTATAATTCACCCCTCCACTTT
d_call: TRBD2; j_call: TRBJ2-3; clone_size: -; v_call: TRBV10-3; cdr3_aa: CAISESTPSGADTQYF; cdr3_nt: TGTGCCATCAGTGAGTCGACTCCTAGCGGAGCAGATACGCAGTATTTT
d_call: -; j_call: TRBJ2-5; clone_size: few; v_call: TRBV5-4; cdr3_aa: CASSLDPSVDTQYF; cdr3_nt: TGTGCCAGCAGCTTGGATCCCTCGGTTGACACCCAGTACTTC
d_call: -; j_call: TRBJ1-5; clone_size: few; v_call: TRBV5-1; cdr3_aa: CASSLADGQPQHF; cdr3_nt: TGCGCCAGCAGCTTGGCCGATGGACAGCCCCAGCATTTT
d_call: -; j_call: TRBJ2-7; clone_size: -; v_call: TRBV19; cdr3_aa: CASRSTGGRGTYEQYF; cdr3_nt: TGTGCCAGTAGATCCACCGGAGGGAGGGGGACCTACGAGCAGTACTTC
d_call: -; j_call: TRBJ2-1; clone_size: -; v_call: TRBV21-1; cdr3_aa: CASSKCLAESYNEQFF; cdr3_nt: TGTGCCAGCAGCAAATGCCTAGCGGAGAGCTACAATGAGCAGTTCTTC
d_call: -; j_call: TRBJ2-2; clone_size: once; v_call: TRBV9; cdr3_aa: CASSVSLPGELFF; cdr3_nt: TGTGCCAGCAGCGTAAGCCTCCCCGGGGAGCTGTTTTTT
d_call: TRBD2; j_call: TRBJ2-7; clone_size: once; v_call: TRBV7-2; cdr3_aa: CASSSRLAGVIYEQYF; cdr3_nt: TGTGCCAGCAGCTCCAGACTAGCGGGAGTAATATACGAGCAGTACTTC
d_call: -; j_call: TRBJ1-4; clone_size: -; v_call: TRBV28; cdr3_aa: CASSRTQGITEKLFF; cdr3_nt: TGTGCCAGCAGCCGTACTCAGGGGATAACTGAAAAACTGTTTTTT
d_call: TRBD1; j_call: TRBJ2-7; clone_size: -; v_call: TRBV5-6; cdr3_aa: CASSLGQGFYEQYF; cdr3_nt: TGTGCCAGCAGCTTGGGACAGGGGTTCTACGAGCAGTACTTC
d_call: -; j_call: TRBJ1-3; clone_size: -; v_call: TRBV2; cdr3_aa: CANIRDRYSGNTIYF; cdr3_nt: TGTGCCAACATCCGGGACCGATACTCTGGAAACACCATATATTTT
d_call: -; j_call: TRBJ2-1; clone_size: -; v_call: TRBV6-4; cdr3_aa: CASSLTYLSYNEQFF; cdr3_nt: TGTGCCAGCAGCCTGACGTATTTATCCTACAATGAGCAGTTCTTC
d_call: TRBD2; j_call: TRBJ2-1; clone_size: -; v_call: TRBV27; cdr3_aa: CASRLAGGNEQFF; cdr3_nt: TGTGCCAGCAGGCTAGCGGGAGGCAATGAGCAGTTCTTC
d_call: -; j_call: TRBJ2-7; clone_size: once; v_call: TRBV10-3; cdr3_aa: CASQGQLSYEQYF; cdr3_nt: TGTGCCAGCCAAGGACAGCTATCCTACGAGCAGTACTTC
d_call: -; j_call: TRBJ2-7; clone_size: -; v_call: TRBV28; cdr3_aa: CASSFTQGGEQYF; cdr3_nt: TGTGCCAGCAGTTTTACTCAGGGAGGCGAGCAGTACTTC
d_call: TRBD1; j_call: TRBJ2-7; clone_size: few; v_call: TRBV7-2; cdr3_aa: CASSLLTGTVSYEQYF; cdr3_nt: TGTGCCAGCAGCTTACTTACCGGGACAGTCTCCTACGAGCAGTACTTC
d_call: TRBD2; j_call: TRBJ2-1; clone_size: -; v_call: TRBV6-4; cdr3_aa: CASSASPSGQQFF; cdr3_nt: TGTGCCAGCAGCGCATCGCCTAGCGGCCAGCAGTTCTTC
d_call: TRBD1; j_call: TRBJ1-6; clone_size: few; v_call: TRBV18; cdr3_aa: CASSPPGDRETSPLHF; cdr3_nt: TGTGCCAGCTCACCACCAGGGGACAGGGAGACCTCACCCCTCCACTTT
d_call: -; j_call: TRBJ1-3; clone_size: -; v_call: TRBV7-8; cdr3_aa: CASSLALFNSGNTIYF; cdr3_nt: TGTGCCAGCAGCTTAGCCCTCTTTAACTCTGGAAACACCATATATTTT
d_call: TRBD2; j_call: TRBJ2-7; clone_size: -; v_call: TRBV7-9; cdr3_aa: CASSSILAGPSYEQYF; cdr3_nt: TGTGCCAGCAGCTCAATACTAGCGGGACCTTCCTACGAGCAGTACTTC
d_call: -; j_call: TRBJ1-5; clone_size: few; v_call: TRBV27; cdr3_aa: CASSWGAEGQPQHF; cdr3_nt: TGTGCCAGCAGTTGGGGGGCGGAGGGTCAGCCCCAGCATTTT
d_call: -; j_call: TRBJ2-2; clone_size: -; v_call: TRBV5-1; cdr3_aa: CASSITRQGGTGELFF; cdr3_nt: TGCGCCAGCAGCATCACCCGGCAGGGAGGAACCGGGGAGCTGTTTTTT
d_call: TRBD2; j_call: TRBJ2-4; clone_size: -; v_call: TRBV14; cdr3_aa: CASSPLPGLAGSLNIQYF; cdr3_nt: TGTGCCAGCAGCCCTTTGCCGGGACTAGCGGGATCGTTGAACATTCAGTACTTC
d_call: -; j_call: TRBJ2-5; clone_size: -; v_call: TRBV5-7; cdr3_aa: CASSLEETQYF; cdr3_nt: TGTGCCAGCAGCTTAGAGGAGACCCAGTACTTC
d_call: -; j_call: TRBJ1-4; clone_size: -; v_call: TRBV6-5; cdr3_aa: CASSYGAPTNEKLFF; cdr3_nt: TGTGCCAGCAGTTACGGGGCACCAACTAATGAAAAACTGTTTTTT
d_call: TRBD1; j_call: TRBJ2-7; clone_size: -; v_call: TRBV29-1; cdr3_aa: CSVVATGGSYEQYF; cdr3_nt: TGCAGCGTTGTGGCGACAGGGGGATCCTACGAGCAGTACTTC
d_call: TRBD1; j_call: TRBJ2-7; clone_size: -; v_call: TRBV9; cdr3_aa: CASSVGQGDSYEQYF; cdr3_nt: TGTGCCAGCAGCGTAGGACAGGGGGATTCGTACGAGCAGTACTTC
d_call: -; j_call: TRBJ1-3; clone_size: -; v_call: TRBV29-1; cdr3_aa: CSVRRGGSSGNTIYF; cdr3_nt: TGCAGCGTTCGCCGGGGCGGTTCCTCTGGAAACACCATATATTTT
d_call: -; j_call: TRBJ1-1; clone_size: -; v_call: TRBV6-5; cdr3_aa: CASRGETLTEAFF; cdr3_nt: TGTGCCAGCAGGGGCGAGACACTCACTGAAGCTTTCTTT
d_call: -; j_call: TRBJ1-2; clone_size: -; v_call: TRBV5-4; cdr3_aa: CASSFEGNGYTF; cdr3_nt: TGTGCCAGCAGCTTTGAGGGAAATGGCTACACCTTC
d_call: -; j_call: TRBJ1-6; clone_size: few; v_call: TRBV6-1; cdr3_aa: CASSSSGVESPLHF; cdr3_nt: TGTGCCAGCAGTTCCTCAGGGGTAGAATCACCCCTCCACTTT
d_call: -; j_call: TRBJ1-5; clone_size: -; v_call: TRBV2; cdr3_aa: CASGQTINQPQHF; cdr3_nt: TGTGCCAGTGGACAGACAATCAATCAGCCCCAGCATTTT
d_call: TRBD2; j_call: TRBJ2-2; clone_size: -; v_call: TRBV11-2; cdr3_aa: CASSPFRGGDTGELFF; cdr3_nt: TGTGCCAGCAGCCCCTTTCGCGGGGGGGACACCGGGGAGCTGTTTTTT
d_call: -; j_call: TRBJ1-1; clone_size: -; v_call: TRBV4-1; cdr3_aa: CASSQVRTNINTEAFF; cdr3_nt: TGCGCCAGCAGCCAAGTAAGGACTAACATTAACACTGAAGCTTTCTTT
d_call: -; j_call: TRBJ1-2; clone_size: -; v_call: TRBV13; cdr3_aa: CASSSQVGYGYTF; cdr3_nt: TGTGCCAGCAGCTCACAGGTGGGGTATGGCTACACCTTC
d_call: TRBD1; j_call: TRBJ1-2; clone_size: -; v_call: TRBV5-6; cdr3_aa: CASSLVAWTGRGYTF; cdr3_nt: TGTGCCAGCAGCTTGGTAGCTTGGACAGGGCGAGGCTACACCTTC
d_call: -; j_call: TRBJ1-1; clone_size: -; v_call: TRBV19; cdr3_aa: CASSTRAGNTEAFF; cdr3_nt: TGTGCCAGTAGTACACGGGCAGGGAACACTGAAGCTTTCTTT
d_call: TRBD2; j_call: TRBJ2-1; clone_size: -; v_call: TRBV6-4; cdr3_aa: CASSPTSGDYNEQFF; cdr3_nt: TGTGCCAGCAGTCCGACTAGCGGGGACTACAATGAGCAGTTCTTC
d_call: TRBD1; j_call: TRBJ2-5; clone_size: -; v_call: TRBV30; cdr3_aa: CAWSAGGQGVKTQYF; cdr3_nt: TGTGCCTGGAGTGCTGGGGGACAGGGTGTGAAGACCCAGTACTTC
d_call: -; j_call: TRBJ2-7; clone_size: -; v_call: TRBV29-1; cdr3_aa: CSARGLSSYEQYF; cdr3_nt: TGCAGCGCGAGGGGACTCTCCTCCTACGAGCAGTACTTC
d_call: -; j_call: TRBJ1-3; clone_size: -; v_call: TRBV19; cdr3_aa: CASSKWDPSGNTIYF; cdr3_nt: TGTGCCAGTAGTAAGTGGGACCCCTCTGGAAACACCATATATTTT
d_call: -; j_call: TRBJ1-2; clone_size: few; v_call: TRBV25-1; cdr3_aa: CASTANYGYTF; cdr3_nt: TGTGCCAGCACAGCTAACTATGGCTACACCTTC